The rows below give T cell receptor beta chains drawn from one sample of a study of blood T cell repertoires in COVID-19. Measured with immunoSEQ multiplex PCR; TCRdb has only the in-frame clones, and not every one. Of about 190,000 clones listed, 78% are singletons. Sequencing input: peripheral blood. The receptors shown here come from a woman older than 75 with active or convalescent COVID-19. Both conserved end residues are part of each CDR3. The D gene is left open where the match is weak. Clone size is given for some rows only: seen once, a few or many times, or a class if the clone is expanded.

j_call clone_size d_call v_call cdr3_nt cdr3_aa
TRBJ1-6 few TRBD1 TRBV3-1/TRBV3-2 TGTGCCAGCAGCCAAGATGGACAGGGCTACTCACCCCTCCACTTT CASSQDGQGYSPLHF
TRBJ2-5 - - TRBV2 TGTGCCAGCAGTGATGGCAGGAGGGAGACCCAGTACTTC CASSDGRRETQYF
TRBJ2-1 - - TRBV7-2 TGTGCCAGCAGCAATTCACGGTCTCGTGAGCAGTTCTTC CASSNSRSREQFF
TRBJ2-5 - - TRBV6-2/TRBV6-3 TGTGCCAGCAGTCGCCGGGACTTAAAAGAGACCCAGTACTTC CASSRRDLKETQYF
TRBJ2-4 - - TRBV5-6 TGTGCCAGCAGCTTGGGGGGGGGCCCCACGTCCCGACTAAACATTCAGTACTTC CASSLGGGPTSRLNIQYF
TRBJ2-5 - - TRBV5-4 TGTGCCAGCAGCTTCCGGGAGACCCAGTACTTC CASSFRETQYF
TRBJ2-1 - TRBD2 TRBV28 TGTGCCAGCAGTGGACTAGCGGGGGATGAGCAGTTCTTC CASSGLAGDEQFF
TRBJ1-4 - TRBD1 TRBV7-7 TGTGCTAACGACAGGGCATTCGAAAAACTGTTTTTT CANDRAFEKLFF
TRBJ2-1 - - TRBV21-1 TGTGCCAGCAGCAAAGCGCCCCTGGGGACAGGGGGTTACAATGAGCAGTTCTTC CASSKAPLGTGGYNEQFF
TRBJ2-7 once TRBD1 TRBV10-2 TGCGCCAGCTCGGGACAGACCTACGAGCAGTACTTC CASSGQTYEQYF
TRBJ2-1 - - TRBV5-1 TGCGCCAGCAGCGCATCCGGGACTTCCCCCGGGAATGAGCAGTTCTTC CASSASGTSPGNEQFF
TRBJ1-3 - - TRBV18 TGTGCCAGCTCACCACTACAGATCTCTGGAAACACCATATATTTT CASSPLQISGNTIYF
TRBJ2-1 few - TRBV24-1 TGTGCCACCAGCGGCGGAACCGACTCCTACAATGAGCAGTTCTTC CATSGGTDSYNEQFF
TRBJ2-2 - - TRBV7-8 TGTGCCAGCAGCTTAGTCGTCAACACCGGGGAGCTGTTTTTT CASSLVVNTGELFF
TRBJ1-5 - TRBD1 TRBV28 TGTGCCAGCAGTTCGCCGGGACAGGTCACTCAGCCCCAGCATTTT CASSSPGQVTQPQHF
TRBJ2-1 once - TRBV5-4 TGTGCCAGCAGCTTTCCTGGCCCCAGGCAGAATGAGCAGTTCTTC CASSFPGPRQNEQFF
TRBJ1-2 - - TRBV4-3 TGCGCCAGCAGCCAAGAGATACAGGGTAGTGGATACTATGGCTACACCTTC CASSQEIQGSGYYGYTF
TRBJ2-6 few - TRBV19 TGTGCCAGTAGTATGGGCCAGGGCCTCACCTCTGGGGCCAACGTCCTGACTTTC CASSMGQGLTSGANVLTF
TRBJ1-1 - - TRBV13 TGTGCCAGCAGAACAACAGGGTACAACACTGAAGCTTTCTTT CASRTTGYNTEAFF
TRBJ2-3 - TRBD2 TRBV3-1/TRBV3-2 TGTGCCAGCAGCCCAATAGCGGGGGGGCTAGGGGATACGCAGTATTTT CASSPIAGGLGDTQYF
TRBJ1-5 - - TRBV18 TGTGCCAGCTCACCCACCTCCGGGGGCAATCAGCCCCAGCATTTT CASSPTSGGNQPQHF
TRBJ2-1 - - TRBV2 TGTGCCAGCAGCCCCCCAAGGGGCGATGAGCAGTTCTTC CASSPPRGDEQFF
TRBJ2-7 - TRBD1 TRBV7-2 TGTGCCAGCAGCACAGGGGCGTACGAGCAGTACTTC CASSTGAYEQYF
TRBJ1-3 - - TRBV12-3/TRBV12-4 TGTGCCAGCAGGGAGGGTCCCGACACCATATATTTT CASREGPDTIYF
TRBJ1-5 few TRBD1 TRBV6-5 TGTGCCAGCAGCACTGGGACAGGGTCACGTCAGCCCCAGCATTTT CASSTGTGSRQPQHF
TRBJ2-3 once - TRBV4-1 TGCGCCAGCAGCCAGAACGGGAGAAACACAGATACGCAGTATTTT CASSQNGRNTDTQYF
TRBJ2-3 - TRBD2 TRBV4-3 TGCGCCAGCAGCCAAGTCGGTTCGTCGGCTAGCGGGAGTACGCAGTATTTT CASSQVGSSASGSTQYF